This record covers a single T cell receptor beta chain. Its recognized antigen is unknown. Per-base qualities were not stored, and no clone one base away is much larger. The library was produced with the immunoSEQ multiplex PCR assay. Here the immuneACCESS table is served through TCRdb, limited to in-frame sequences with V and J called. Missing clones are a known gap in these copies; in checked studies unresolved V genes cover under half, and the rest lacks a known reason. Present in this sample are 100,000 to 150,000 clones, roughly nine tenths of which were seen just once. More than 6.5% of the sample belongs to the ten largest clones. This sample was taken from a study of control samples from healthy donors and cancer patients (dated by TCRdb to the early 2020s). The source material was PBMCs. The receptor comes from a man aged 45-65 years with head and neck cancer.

This receptor has the CDR3 CASSFRDGGGTGELFF. The sequenced DNA is TGCGCCAGCAGCTTTCGGGACGGTGGGGGCACCGGGGAGCTGTTTTTT. The chain links TRBV5-1 with TRBJ2-2, with the D call perhaps TRBD1 or TRBD2, each one matching 5 bases. V and J are truncated by 2 bases and 4 bases respectively, leaving an intervening sequence of 15 bases. The CDR3 sequence holds 16 residues, the cysteine and phenylalanine included. CDR3 DNA only is kept here, 48 bases in frame from base 1. CDR1 and CDR2 (SGHRS, YFSETQ) derive from the germline V gene. With all but the CDR3 taken from the reference TRBV5-1 and TRBJ2-2 genes, the full variable domain is: KAGVTQTPRYLIKTRGQQVTLSCSPISGHRSVSWYQQTPGQGLQFLFEYFSETQRNKGNFPGRFSGRQFSNSRSEMNVSTLELGDSALYLCASSFRDGGGTGELFFGEGSRLTVL.